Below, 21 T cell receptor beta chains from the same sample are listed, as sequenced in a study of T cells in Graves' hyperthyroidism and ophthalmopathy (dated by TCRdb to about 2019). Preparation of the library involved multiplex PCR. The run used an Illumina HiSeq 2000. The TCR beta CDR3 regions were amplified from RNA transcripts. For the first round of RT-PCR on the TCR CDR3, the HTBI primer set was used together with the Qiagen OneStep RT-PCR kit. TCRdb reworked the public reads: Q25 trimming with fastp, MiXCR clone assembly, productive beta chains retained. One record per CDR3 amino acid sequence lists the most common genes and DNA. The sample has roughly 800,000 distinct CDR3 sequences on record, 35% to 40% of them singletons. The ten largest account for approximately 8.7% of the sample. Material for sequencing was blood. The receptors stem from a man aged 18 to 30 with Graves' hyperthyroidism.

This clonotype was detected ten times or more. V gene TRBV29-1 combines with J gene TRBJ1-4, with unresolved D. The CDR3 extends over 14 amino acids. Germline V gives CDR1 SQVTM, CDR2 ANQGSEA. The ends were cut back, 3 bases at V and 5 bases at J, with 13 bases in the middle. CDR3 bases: TGCAGCGTTGATCTAGACGGGGTGAATGAAAAACTGTTTTTT. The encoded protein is CSVDLDGVNEKLFF. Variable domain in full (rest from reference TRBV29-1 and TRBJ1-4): SAVISQKPSRDICQRGTSLTIQCQVDSQVTMMFWYRQQPGQSLTLIATANQGSEATYESGFVIDKFPISRPNLTFSTLTVSNMSPEDSSIYLCSVDLDGVNEKLFFGSGTQLSVL.

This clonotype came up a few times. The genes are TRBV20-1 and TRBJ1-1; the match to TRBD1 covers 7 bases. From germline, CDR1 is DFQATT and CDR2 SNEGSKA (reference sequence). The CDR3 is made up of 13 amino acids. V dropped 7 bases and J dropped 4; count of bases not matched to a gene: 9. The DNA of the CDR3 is TGCAGTGTTTCGACAGGGCTCGGCACTGAAGCTTTCTTT. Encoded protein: CSVSTGLGTEAFF.

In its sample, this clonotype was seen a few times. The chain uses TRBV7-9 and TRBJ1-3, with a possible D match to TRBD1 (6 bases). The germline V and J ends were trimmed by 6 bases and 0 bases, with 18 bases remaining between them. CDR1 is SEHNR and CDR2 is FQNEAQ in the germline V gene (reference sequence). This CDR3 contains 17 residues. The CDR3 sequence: CASSPWGGHPSGNTIYF. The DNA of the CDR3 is TGTGCCAGCAGTCCTTGGGGGGGACACCCCTCTGGAAACACCATATATTTT.

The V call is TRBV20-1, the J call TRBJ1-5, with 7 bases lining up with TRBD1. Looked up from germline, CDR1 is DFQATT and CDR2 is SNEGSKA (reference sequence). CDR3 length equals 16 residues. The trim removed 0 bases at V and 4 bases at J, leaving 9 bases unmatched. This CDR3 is CSAREQPGQPNQPQHF. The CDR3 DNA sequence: TGCAGTGCTAGAGAACAACCGGGACAGCCAAATCAGCCCCAGCATTTT.

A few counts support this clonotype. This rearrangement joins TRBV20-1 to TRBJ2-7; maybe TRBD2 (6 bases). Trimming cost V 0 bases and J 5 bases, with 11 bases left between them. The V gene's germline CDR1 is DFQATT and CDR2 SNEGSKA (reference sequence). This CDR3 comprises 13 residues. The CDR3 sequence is CSARDGDWDEQYF. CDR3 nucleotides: TGCAGTGCTAGAGATGGGGACTGGGACGAGCAGTACTTC.

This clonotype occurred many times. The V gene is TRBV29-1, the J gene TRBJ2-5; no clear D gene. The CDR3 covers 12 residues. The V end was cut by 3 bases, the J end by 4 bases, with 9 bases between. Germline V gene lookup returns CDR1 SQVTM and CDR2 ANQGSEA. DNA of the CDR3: TGCAGCGTTGACCTGCAACTAGAGACCCAGTACTTC. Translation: CSVDLQLETQYF.

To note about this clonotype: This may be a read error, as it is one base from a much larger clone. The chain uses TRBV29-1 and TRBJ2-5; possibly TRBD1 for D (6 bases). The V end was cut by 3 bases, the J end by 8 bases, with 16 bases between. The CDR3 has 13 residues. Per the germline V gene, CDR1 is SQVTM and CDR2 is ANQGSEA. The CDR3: CSVEGAAGYTQYF. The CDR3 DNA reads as TGCAGCGTTGAGGGGGCGGCAGGGTATACCCAGTACTTC. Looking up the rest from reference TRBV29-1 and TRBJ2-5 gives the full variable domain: SAVISQKPSRDICQRGTSLTIQCQVDSQVTMMFWYRQQPGQSLTLIATANQGSEATYESGFVIDKFPISRPNLTFSTLTVSNMSPEDSSIYLCSVEGAAGYTQYFGPGTRLLVL.

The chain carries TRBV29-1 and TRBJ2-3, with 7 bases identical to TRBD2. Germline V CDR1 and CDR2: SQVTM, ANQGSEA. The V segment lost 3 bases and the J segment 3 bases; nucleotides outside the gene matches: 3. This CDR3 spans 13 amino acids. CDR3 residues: CSVDSGATDTQYF. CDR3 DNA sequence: TGCAGCGTTGACAGCGGGGCGACAGATACGCAGTATTTT.

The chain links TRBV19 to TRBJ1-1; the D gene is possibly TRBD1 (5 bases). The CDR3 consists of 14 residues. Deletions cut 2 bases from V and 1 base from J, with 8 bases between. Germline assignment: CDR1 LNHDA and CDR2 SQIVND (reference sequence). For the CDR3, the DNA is TGTGCCAGTAGTATAAACAGGTGGAACACTGAAGCTTTCTTT. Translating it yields CASSINRWNTEAFF.

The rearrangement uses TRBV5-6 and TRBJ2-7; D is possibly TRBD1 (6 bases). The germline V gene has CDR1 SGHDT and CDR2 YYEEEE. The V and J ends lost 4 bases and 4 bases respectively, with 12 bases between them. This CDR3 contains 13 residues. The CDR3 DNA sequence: TGTGCCAGCAGCGGCTGGGGGCGTTACGAGCAGTACTTC. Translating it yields CASSGWGRYEQYF.

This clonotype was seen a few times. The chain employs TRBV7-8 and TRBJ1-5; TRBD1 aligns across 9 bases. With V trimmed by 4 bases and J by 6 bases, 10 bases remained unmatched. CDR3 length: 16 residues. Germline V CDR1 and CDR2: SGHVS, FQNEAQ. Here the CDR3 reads CASSSTQGALSQPQHF. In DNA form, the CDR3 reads TGTGCCAGCAGCTCCACACAGGGGGCTCTGAGTCAGCCCCAGCATTTT.

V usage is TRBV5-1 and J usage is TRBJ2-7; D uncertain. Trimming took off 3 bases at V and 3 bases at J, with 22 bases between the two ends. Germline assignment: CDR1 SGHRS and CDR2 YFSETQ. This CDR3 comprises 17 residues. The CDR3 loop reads CASSYHPSTDVNYEQYF. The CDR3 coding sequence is TGCGCCAGCAGCTACCATCCGAGTACGGATGTTAACTACGAGCAGTACTTC.

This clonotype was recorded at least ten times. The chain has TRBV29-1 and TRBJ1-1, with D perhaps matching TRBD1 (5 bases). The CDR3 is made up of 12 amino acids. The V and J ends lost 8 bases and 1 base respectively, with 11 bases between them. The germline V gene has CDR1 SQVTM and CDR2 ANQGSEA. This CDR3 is CSTRDGNTEAFF. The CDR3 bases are TGCAGCACCCGGGACGGGAACACTGAAGCTTTCTTT.

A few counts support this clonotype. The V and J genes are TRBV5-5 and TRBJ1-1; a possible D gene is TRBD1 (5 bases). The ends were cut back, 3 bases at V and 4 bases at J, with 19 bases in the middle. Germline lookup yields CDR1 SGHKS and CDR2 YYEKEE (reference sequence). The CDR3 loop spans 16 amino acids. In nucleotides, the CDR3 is TGTGCCAGCAGCTCACGGAGCGTGAGCGGGGGCACTGAAGCTTTCTTT. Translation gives CASSSRSVSGGTEAFF.

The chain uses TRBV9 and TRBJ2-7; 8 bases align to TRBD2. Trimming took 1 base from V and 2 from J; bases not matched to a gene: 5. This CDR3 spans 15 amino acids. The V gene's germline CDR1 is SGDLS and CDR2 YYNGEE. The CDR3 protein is CASSVLSGAPYEQYF. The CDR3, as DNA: TGTGCCAGCAGCGTACTTAGCGGGGCCCCCTACGAGCAGTACTTC.

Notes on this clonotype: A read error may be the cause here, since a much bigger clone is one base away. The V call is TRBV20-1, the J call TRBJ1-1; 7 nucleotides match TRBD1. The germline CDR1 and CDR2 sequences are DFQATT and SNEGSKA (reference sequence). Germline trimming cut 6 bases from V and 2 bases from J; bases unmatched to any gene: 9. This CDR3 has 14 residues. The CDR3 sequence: CSASRDRQNTEAFF. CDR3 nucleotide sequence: TGCAGTGCAAGCAGGGACAGACAAAACACTGAAGCTTTCTTT.

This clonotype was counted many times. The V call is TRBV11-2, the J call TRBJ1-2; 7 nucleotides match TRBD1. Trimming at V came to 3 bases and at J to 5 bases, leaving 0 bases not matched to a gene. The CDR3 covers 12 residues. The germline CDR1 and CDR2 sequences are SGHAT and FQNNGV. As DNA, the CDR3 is TGTGCCAGCAGCTTGGGACAGTATGGCTACACCTTC. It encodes CASSLGQYGYTF. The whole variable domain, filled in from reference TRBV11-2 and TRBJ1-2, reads EAGVAQSPRYKIIEKRQSVAFWCNPISGHATLYWYQQILGQGPKLLIQFQNNGVVDDSQLPKDRFSAERLKGVDSTLKIQPAKLEDSAVYLCASSLGQYGYTFGSGTRLTVV.

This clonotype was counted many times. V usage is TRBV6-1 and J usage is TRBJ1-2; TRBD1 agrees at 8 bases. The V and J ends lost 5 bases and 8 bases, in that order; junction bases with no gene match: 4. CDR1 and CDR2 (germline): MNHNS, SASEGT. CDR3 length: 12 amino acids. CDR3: CASSFRTGGYTF. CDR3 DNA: TGTGCCAGCAGTTTCCGGACAGGGGGCTACACCTTC.

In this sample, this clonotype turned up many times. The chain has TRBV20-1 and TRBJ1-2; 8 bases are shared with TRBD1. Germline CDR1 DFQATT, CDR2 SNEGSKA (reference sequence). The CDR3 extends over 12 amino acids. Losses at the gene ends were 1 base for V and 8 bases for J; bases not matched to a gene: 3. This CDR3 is CSARGTGRGYTF. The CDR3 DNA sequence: TGCAGTGCTAGAGGGACAGGGAGGGGCTACACCTTC.

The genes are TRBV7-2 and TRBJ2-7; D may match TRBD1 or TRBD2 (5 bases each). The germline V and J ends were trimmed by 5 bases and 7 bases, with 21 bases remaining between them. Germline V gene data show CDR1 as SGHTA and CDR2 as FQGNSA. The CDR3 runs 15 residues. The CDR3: CASSPPVGDPGEQYF. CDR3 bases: TGTGCCAGCAGCCCGCCCGTAGGGGACCCGGGTGAGCAGTACTTC.

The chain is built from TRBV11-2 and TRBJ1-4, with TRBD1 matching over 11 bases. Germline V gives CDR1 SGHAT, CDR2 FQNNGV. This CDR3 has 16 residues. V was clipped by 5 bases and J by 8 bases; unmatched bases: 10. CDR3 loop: CASSPTRTGGDEKLFF. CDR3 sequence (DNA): TGTGCCAGCAGCCCCACCCGGACAGGGGGCGACGAAAAACTGTTTTTT.